The sequence of this T cell receptor (beta chain) was determined in a study of early T cells in non-severe SARS-CoV-2 infection (dated by TCRdb to the early 2020s). The study in broad terms: Because TCR sequencing relied on bulk RNA taken from unsorted whole blood, pairing of alpha and beta chains was not possible. The study at large found these results: Matching against VDJdb was skewed toward anti-spike CD8 responses, likely underestimated virus-specific expansions, and missed private and CD4 specificities.

To prepare the library, 5' RACE was applied. Sequencing was carried out with a NextSeq 500. The TCR library protocol attached unique molecular identifiers to individual cDNA molecules to correct for sequencing error and PCR bias. TCR alpha and beta chains were both sequenced, and the abundances of alpha and beta sequences in each sample were closely correlated with each other. Per the authors' processing: Decombinator V4 was used to perform V gene, J gene and CDR3 annotation of TCR sequences. Expanded TCRs were defined as changing significantly between any two time points under a Poisson model with p below 0.0001. TCR abundances were normalised to the total number of TCRs sequenced per sample and expressed as counts per million. MAIT TCRs were defined by TRAV1-2 paired with TRAJ12, TRAJ20 or TRAJ33, and iNKT TCRs by TRAV10 paired with TRAJ18. VDJdb, accessed on 1 November 2021, was searched for TCRs annotated for CMV, EBV and SARS-CoV-2, and TCRs annotated for more than one antigen were excluded. TCRdb's own reprocessing of the public reads used fastp at Q25 and MiXCR and kept productive beta chains. Entries that share a CDR3 protein sequence are merged under the most common genes and DNA. These V and J calls are TCRdb output, not the study's own analysis. The sample contains about 64,000 distinct CDR3 sequences, roughly 12% of them found a single time. 2.9% of the sample is in the top ten clones.

Based on the germline V gene, the CDR1 and CDR2 sequences are SQVTM and ANQGSEA. Including cysteine and phenylalanine, the CDR3 has 11 amino acids. Only the CDR3 region is kept as DNA, spanning 33 bases read in frame from base 1. V ends up 4 bases short and J 8 bases short, with an unmatched junction base count of 2. Set within a cohort of healthcare workers in London, UK, this nested case-control study involved weekly PCR testing of nasopharyngeal swabs along with blood sampling. Healthcare workers were recruited between 23 and 31 March 2020, during the week of the UK lockdown, and were followed weekly for up to about 15 weeks. This clonotype was seen repeatedly, ten times or more. Its cognate antigen has yet to be identified. Within one base of it there is no much larger clone, and no base qualities were kept.

The origin of this receptor is an adult who was a healthcare worker with PCR-confirmed SARS-CoV-2 infection or an uninfected control (not recorded which). This sample comprised whole blood, obtained at baseline. In this chain, TRBV29-1 is recombined with TRBJ1-2, with TRBD1 matching 9 junction bases. The nucleotides read TGCAGCGTTGGGACAGGGGAAGGCTACACCTTC. It translates as CSVGTGEGYTF. Reference TRBV29-1 and TRBJ1-2 proteins supply the regions before and after the CDR3; the full variable domain is: SAVISQKPSRDICQRGTSLTIQCQVDSQVTMMFWYRQQPGQSLTLIATANQGSEATYESGFVIDKFPISRPNLTFSTLTVSNMSPEDSSIYLCSVGTGEGYTFGSGTRLTVV.